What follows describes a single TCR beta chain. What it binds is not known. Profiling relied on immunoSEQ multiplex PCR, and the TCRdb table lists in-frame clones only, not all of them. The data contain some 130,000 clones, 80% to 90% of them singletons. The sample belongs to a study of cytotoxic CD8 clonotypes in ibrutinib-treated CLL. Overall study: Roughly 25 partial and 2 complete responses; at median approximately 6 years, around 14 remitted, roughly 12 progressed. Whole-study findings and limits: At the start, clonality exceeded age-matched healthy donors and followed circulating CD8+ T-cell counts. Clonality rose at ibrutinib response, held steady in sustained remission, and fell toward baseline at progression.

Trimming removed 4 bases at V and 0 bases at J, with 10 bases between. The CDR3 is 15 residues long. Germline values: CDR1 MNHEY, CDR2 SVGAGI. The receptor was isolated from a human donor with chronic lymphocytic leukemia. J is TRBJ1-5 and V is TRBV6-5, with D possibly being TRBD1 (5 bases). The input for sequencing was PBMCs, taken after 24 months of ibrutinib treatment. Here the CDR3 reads CASSFRGDSNQPQHF. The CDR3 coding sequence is TGTGCCAGCAGTTTTCGAGGGGATAGCAATCAGCCCCAGCATTTT.